These T cell receptor beta chains were read from a single sample in a study of cytomegalovirus exposure and HLA in healthy donors. Profiling relied on immunoSEQ multiplex PCR, and the TCRdb table lists in-frame clones only, not all of them. The sample holds some 160,000 clones, 75% to 90% seen once. The sample taken for sequencing was PBMCs. These receptor sequences come from a male donor in good health and CMV-seronegative. Both conserved end residues are part of each CDR3. A D gene is named only where the DNA matches it firmly. Not all rows give a size; the values are once, few, many and, for expanded clones, a class.

v_gene	d_gene	abundance	j_gene	CDR3aa	CDR3nt
TRBV5-1	TRBD1	-	TRBJ2-7	CASSMRTGGGYEQYF	TGCGCCAGCAGCATGCGGACAGGGGGAGGATACGAGCAGTACTTC
TRBV7-8	-	few	TRBJ1-2	CASSLIQNYGYTF	TGTGCCAGCAGCTTAATACAGAACTATGGCTACACCTTC
TRBV6-6	TRBD1	once	TRBJ2-7	CASSPRDRGFSYEQYF	TGTGCCAGCAGCCCCCGGGACAGGGGTTTCTCCTACGAGCAGTACTTC
TRBV7-6	TRBD2	-	TRBJ2-6	CASSLSRGVATGANVLTF	TGTGCCAGCAGCTTATCGCGGGGGGTTGCTACGGGGGCCAACGTCCTGACTTTC
TRBV20-1	-	few	TRBJ2-7	CSATQGNEQYF	TGCAGTGCTACCCAGGGGAACGAGCAGTACTTC
TRBV11-1	TRBD1	-	TRBJ2-3	CASSQESGTGPTDTQYF	TGTGCCAGCAGCCAGGAGTCGGGGACAGGGCCCACAGATACGCAGTATTTT
TRBV11-3	-	-	TRBJ2-7	CASSLIAGILPYEQYF	TGTGCCAGCAGCTTAATCGCCGGGATCCTCCCCTACGAGCAGTACTTC
TRBV7-6	-	once	TRBJ1-5	CASSLGSGVQGNQPQHF	TGTGCCAGCAGCTTAGGGTCGGGGGTCCAAGGAAATCAGCCCCAGCATTTT
TRBV15	-	-	TRBJ2-5	CATSREDRVLGETQYF	TGTGCCACCAGCAGAGAGGACAGAGTTTTGGGGGAGACCCAGTACTTC
TRBV6-5	-	-	TRBJ1-2	CASSSGQNYGYTF	TGTGCCAGCTCCTCGGGACAAAACTATGGCTACACCTTC
TRBV19	-	-	TRBJ2-1	CASSPGGGSYNEQFF	TGTGCCAGTAGTCCTGGCGGAGGCTCCTACAATGAGCAGTTCTTC
TRBV10-1	TRBD1	-	TRBJ2-3	CASSDPRGGADTQYF	TGCGCCAGCAGTGACCCCCGAGGGGGCGCAGATACGCAGTATTTT
TRBV6-1	-	few	TRBJ2-3	CASQTREISNTQYF	TGTGCCAGCCAGACCCGGGAAATCAGTAATACGCAGTATTTT
TRBV9	-	-	TRBJ2-3	CASSVVGSIPDTQYF	TGTGCCAGCAGCGTAGTCGGGTCCATCCCAGATACGCAGTATTTT
TRBV9	TRBD1	-	TRBJ1-1	CASSEDYRGSNTEAFF	TGTGCCAGCAGCGAAGACTACAGGGGATCGAACACTGAAGCTTTCTTT
TRBV5-1	TRBD2	-	TRBJ2-5	CASSPGLVGETQYF	TGCGCCAGCAGCCCGGGACTAGTGGGCGAGACCCAGTACTTC
TRBV4-1	TRBD1	-	TRBJ1-6	CASSQEGQLEAINSPLHF	TGCGCCAGCAGCCAAGAGGGACAGCTGGAAGCCATTAATTCACCCCTCCACTTT
TRBV14	-	-	TRBJ1-2	CASSHGPRDYGYTF	TGTGCCAGCAGCCATGGGCCCAGGGACTATGGCTACACCTTC
TRBV19	-	-	TRBJ1-4	CASKSLSQAAEKLFF	TGTGCCAGTAAGTCCTTGTCACAGGCGGCGGAAAAACTGTTTTTT
TRBV7-2	-	-	TRBJ1-6	CASSLQYNSPLHF	TGTGCCAGCAGCTTACAGTATAATTCACCCCTCCACTTT
TRBV4-1	-	-	TRBJ1-2	CASSQGSGQLLYGYTF	TGCGCCAGCAGCCAAGGGTCCGGACAGCTCCTCTATGGCTACACCTTC
TRBV5-4	TRBD1	-	TRBJ2-2	CASSLWGQTNTGELFF	TGTGCCAGCAGCTTGTGGGGACAGACGAACACCGGGGAGCTGTTTTTT
TRBV29-1	-	-	TRBJ2-7	CSVAQYAVSDEQYF	TGCAGCGTTGCGCAATATGCGGTGTCGGACGAGCAGTACTTC
TRBV18	-	-	TRBJ1-2	CASSIAGTYGYTF	TGTGCCAGCTCGATTGCGGGGACCTATGGCTACACCTTC
TRBV29-1	TRBD1	-	TRBJ2-1	CSVSRDRAYNEQFF	TGCAGCGTGTCTCGGGACAGGGCTTACAATGAGCAGTTCTTC
TRBV6-5	TRBD1	-	TRBJ1-5	CASSYSKGQGQQHF	TGTGCCAGCAGTTACTCGAAGGGACAGGGCCAGCAGCATTTT
TRBV7-2	TRBD1	few	TRBJ2-7	CASSLFPPGTGTYEQYF	TGTGCCAGCAGCTTATTTCCGCCGGGGACAGGGACTTACGAGCAGTACTTC
TRBV18	-	few	TRBJ1-4	CASSKLGQPNEKLFF	TGTGCCAGCTCAAAGTTAGGACAGCCTAATGAAAAACTGTTTTTT
TRBV6-5	-	-	TRBJ2-5	CASSATPETQYF	TGTGCCAGCAGTGCGACTCCGGAGACCCAGTACTTC